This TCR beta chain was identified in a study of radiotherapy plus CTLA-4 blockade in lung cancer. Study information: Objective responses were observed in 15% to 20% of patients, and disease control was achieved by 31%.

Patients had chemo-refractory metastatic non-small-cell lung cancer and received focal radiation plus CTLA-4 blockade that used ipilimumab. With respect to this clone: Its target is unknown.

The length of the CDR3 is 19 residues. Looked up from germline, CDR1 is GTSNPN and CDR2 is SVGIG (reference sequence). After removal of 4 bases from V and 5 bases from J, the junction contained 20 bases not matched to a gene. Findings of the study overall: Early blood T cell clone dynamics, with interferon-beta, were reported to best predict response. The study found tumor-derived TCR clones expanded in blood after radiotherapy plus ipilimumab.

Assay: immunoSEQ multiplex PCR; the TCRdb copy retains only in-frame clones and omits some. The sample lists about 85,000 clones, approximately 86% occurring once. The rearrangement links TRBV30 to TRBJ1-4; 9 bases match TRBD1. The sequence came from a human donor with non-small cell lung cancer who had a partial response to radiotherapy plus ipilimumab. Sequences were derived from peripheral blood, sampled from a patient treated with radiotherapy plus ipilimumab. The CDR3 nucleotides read TGTGCCTGGATTCACCCCGGGACAGGGAAAGGGTTACCCAATGAAAAACTGTTTTTT. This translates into CAWIHPGTGKGLPNEKLFF.